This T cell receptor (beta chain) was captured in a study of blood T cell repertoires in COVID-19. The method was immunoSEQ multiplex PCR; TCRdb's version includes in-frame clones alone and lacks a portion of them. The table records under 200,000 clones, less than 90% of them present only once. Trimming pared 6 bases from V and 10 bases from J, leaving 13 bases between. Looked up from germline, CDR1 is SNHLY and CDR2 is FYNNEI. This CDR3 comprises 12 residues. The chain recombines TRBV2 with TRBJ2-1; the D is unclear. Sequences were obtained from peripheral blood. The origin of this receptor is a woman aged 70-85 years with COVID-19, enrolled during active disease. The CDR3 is CASSELYPEQFF. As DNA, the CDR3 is TGTGCCAGCAGCGAGCTATATCCGGAGCAGTTCTTC.